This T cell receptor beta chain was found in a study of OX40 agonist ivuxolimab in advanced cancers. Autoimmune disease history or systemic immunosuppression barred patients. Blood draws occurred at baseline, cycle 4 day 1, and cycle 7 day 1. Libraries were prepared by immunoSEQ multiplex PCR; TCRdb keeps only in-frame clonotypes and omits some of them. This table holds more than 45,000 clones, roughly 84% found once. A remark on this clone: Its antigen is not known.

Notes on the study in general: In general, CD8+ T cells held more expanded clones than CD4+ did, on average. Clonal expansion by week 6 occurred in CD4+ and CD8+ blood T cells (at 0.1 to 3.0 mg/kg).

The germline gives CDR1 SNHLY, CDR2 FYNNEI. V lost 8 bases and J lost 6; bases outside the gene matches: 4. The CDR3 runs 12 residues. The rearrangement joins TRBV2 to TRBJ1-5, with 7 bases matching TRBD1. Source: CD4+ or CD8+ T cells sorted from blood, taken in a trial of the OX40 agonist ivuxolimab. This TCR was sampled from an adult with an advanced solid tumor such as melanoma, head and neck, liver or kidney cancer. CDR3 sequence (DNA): TGTGCCAGCCGACAGGGTTTTCAGCCCCAGCATTTT. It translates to CASRQGFQPQHF.